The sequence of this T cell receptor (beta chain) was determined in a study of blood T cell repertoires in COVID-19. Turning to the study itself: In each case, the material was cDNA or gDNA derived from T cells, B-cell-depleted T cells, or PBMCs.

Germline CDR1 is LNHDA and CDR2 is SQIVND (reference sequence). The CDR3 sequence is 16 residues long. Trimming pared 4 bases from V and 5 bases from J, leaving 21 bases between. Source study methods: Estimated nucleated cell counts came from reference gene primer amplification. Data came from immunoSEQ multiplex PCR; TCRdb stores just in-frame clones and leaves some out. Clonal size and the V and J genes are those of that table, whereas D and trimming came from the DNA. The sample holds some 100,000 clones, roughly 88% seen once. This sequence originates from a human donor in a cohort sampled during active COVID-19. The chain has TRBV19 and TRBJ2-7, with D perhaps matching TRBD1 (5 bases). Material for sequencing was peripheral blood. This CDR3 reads CASSKLTSFGADEQYF. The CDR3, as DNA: TGTGCCAGTAGTAAATTGACCAGTTTTGGGGCGGACGAGCAGTACTTC.